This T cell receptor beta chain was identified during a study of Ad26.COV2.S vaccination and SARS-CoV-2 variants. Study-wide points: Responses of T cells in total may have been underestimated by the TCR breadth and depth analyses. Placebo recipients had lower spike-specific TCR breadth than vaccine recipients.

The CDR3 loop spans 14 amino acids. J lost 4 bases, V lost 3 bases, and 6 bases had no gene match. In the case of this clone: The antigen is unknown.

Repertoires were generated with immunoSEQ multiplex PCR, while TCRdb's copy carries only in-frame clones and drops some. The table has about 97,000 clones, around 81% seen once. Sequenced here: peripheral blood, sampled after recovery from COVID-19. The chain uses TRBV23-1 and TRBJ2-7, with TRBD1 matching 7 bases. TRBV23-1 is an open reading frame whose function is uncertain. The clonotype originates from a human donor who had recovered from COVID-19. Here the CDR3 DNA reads TGCGCCAGCAGTCACCCCGACAGGGCTTACGAGCAGTACTTC. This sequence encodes CASSHPDRAYEQYF.